The 26 T cell receptor beta chains in this list originate from one sample, sequenced in a study of T cells in Graves' hyperthyroidism and ophthalmopathy. Amplified TCR beta CDR3 regions derived from RNA transcripts. First-round RT-PCR targeting the TCR CDR3 was performed with the HTBI primer set. TCRdb redid the calling of the multiplex PCR reads with MiXCR, one entry per CDR3 protein. The sample includes about 640,000 distinct CDR3 sequences, about a fifth of them seen just once. The specimen was blood. Receptor source: a man aged 30 to 45 with Graves' ophthalmopathy.

This clonotype came up a few times. The chain uses TRBV7-9 and TRBJ2-7, with TRBD2 matching over 7 bases. Germline CDR1 and CDR2: SEHNR and FQNEAQ (reference sequence). The CDR3 sequence is 17 residues long. With 0 bases clipped from V and 3 bases from J, the junction kept 11 bases outside the gene matches. The CDR3 DNA reads TGTGCCAGCAGCTTAGCGAGGGAGGCTAGCGGTCGCTACGAGCAGTACTTC. Its translation is CASSLAREASGRYEQYF.

The chain has TRBV5-1 and TRBJ1-2; D is perhaps TRBD1 (6 bases). This CDR3 has 18 amino acids. Germline V gene data show CDR1 as SGHRS and CDR2 as YFSETQ. Trimming left V 0 bases short and J 4 bases short, with 22 bases between. This CDR3 reads CASSLGEGAGAASYGYTF. The CDR3 bases are TGCGCCAGCAGCTTGGGAGAAGGGGCAGGGGCGGCCAGCTATGGCTACACCTTC.

The V gene is TRBV4-1, the J gene TRBJ2-7; 7 bases are shared with TRBD2. Germline V lookup: CDR1 MGHRA, CDR2 YSYEKL. The V gene end was trimmed by 5 bases and the J gene end by 2 bases; junction bases not matched to a gene: 9. This CDR3 region has 15 residues. The CDR3 sequence is CASSEFSGPAYEQYF. The CDR3, as DNA: TGCGCCAGCAGCGAATTTAGCGGGCCGGCCTACGAGCAGTACTTC.

This clonotype was counted at least ten times. The chain has TRBV20-1 and TRBJ2-7; D gene unclear. Germline-derived CDR1 and CDR2 are DFQATT and SNEGSKA (reference sequence). The CDR3 extends over 18 amino acids. V gave up 0 bases and J gave up 2 bases, with 23 bases separating them. CDR3 nucleotides: TGCAGTGCTAGAGATCTTTCTCACGGCAGTTTTAACACCTACGAGCAGTACTTC. This encodes CSARDLSHGSFNTYEQYF.

The chain has TRBV6-1 and TRBJ2-1; 9 bases align to TRBD2. V shed 8 bases, J shed 7 bases, and the junction held 9 bases outside the gene matches. There are 14 residues in the CDR3. Germline V CDR1 and CDR2: MNHNS, SASEGT. The chain's CDR3 is CASQTGTSRNEQFF. The DNA for the CDR3 is TGTGCCAGCCAAACCGGGACTAGCAGAAATGAGCAGTTCTTC.

Ten or more counts support this clonotype. The V call is TRBV7-8, the J call TRBJ2-7, with a tentative D call TRBD2 (6 bases). The CDR3 contains 15 residues. Germline V CDR1 and CDR2: SGHVS, FQNEAQ. The V gene lost 5 bases and the J gene lost 2 bases, with 16 bases spanning the gap. Here the CDR3 DNA reads TGTGCCAGCAGCCAGACGCGACTAGAGGCCTACGAGCAGTACTTC. This sequence encodes CASSQTRLEAYEQYF.

This chain links TRBV19 with TRBJ2-3; the D is unclear. The CDR3 loop spans 11 amino acids. CDR1 and CDR2 (germline): LNHDA, SQIVND (reference sequence). Trimming removed 8 bases from V and 5 bases from J, with 8 bases in between. The CDR3 region is CASATGDTQYF. As DNA, the CDR3 is TGTGCCAGTGCCACCGGAGATACGCAGTATTTT.

This clonotype was picked up a small number of times. The V call is TRBV19, the J call TRBJ1-2, with 7 bases that match TRBD1. The germline V gene encodes CDR1 LNHDA and CDR2 SQIVND (reference sequence). Trimming at V came to 4 bases and at J to 6 bases, leaving 8 bases not matched to a gene. This CDR3 has 14 amino acids. The CDR3 protein is CASSRGGTADGYTF. CDR3 bases: TGTGCCAGTAGTAGGGGAGGGACAGCGGATGGCTACACCTTC.

This rearrangement joins TRBV5-1 to TRBJ2-2; 12 bases are shared with TRBD2. Trimming removed 0 bases from V and 3 bases from J; junction bases left unmatched: 3. CDR1 is SGHRS, CDR2 YFSETQ, per germline. This CDR3 has 17 amino acids. The CDR3 DNA follows: TGCGCCAGCAGCTTGGCCCTAGCGGGAGGGCACACCGGGGAGCTGTTTTTT. Residues: CASSLALAGGHTGELFF.

This clonotype was observed at least ten times. The CDR3 DNA sequence: TGTGCCAGCAGCTTAACGGCGGCGGGGACAACTTATGGCTACACCTTC. This translates into CASSLTAAGTTYGYTF. The chain carries TRBV11-1 and TRBJ1-2, with a tentative D call TRBD1 (6 bases). V lost 2 bases, J lost 5 bases, and 18 bases lay in between. Looked up from germline, CDR1 is SGHAT and CDR2 is FQDESV (reference sequence). The CDR3 is 16 residues long.

In the case of this clonotype: An end of the junction does not agree with germline; a read error may underlie this. This chain uses TRBV6-2 or TRBV6-3 with TRBJ1-1, with 7 bases lining up with TRBD1. CDR1 MNHEY and CDR2 SVGEGT come from the germline V gene. The CDR3 contains 13 residues. CDR3 amino acids: CTSSPTGTTEAFF. CDR3 coding DNA: TGTACCAGCAGCCCGACAGGGACCACTGAAGCTTTCTTT.

There are a few counts of this clonotype. The chain joins TRBV18 to TRBJ2-2; possible D gene TRBD1, 6 bases. There are 17 residues in the CDR3. Germline lookup yields CDR1 KGHSH and CDR2 LQKENI. V was trimmed by 3 bases and J by 0 bases, leaving 14 bases between them. The CDR3 DNA sequence: TGTGCCAGCTCACCGTCGGACAGCTCCGCGAACACCGGGGAGCTGTTTTTT. It specifies CASSPSDSSANTGELFF.

This clonotype was recorded at least ten times. This chain connects TRBV7-6 to TRBJ2-1, with D uncertain. Germline-derived CDR1 and CDR2 are SGHVS and FNYEAQ. V was shortened by 5 bases and J by 9 bases, with 17 bases between the two germline ends. This CDR3 is 14 amino acids long. The DNA of the CDR3 is TGTGCCAGCAGCCCGGGTGGTAGCAGACGTGAGCAGTTCTTC. It yields the protein CASSPGGSRREQFF.

The CDR3 DNA is TGTGCCAGCAGCTTAACGGACAGGGGCCACGAGCAGTACTTC. As protein: CASSLTDRGHEQYF. This chain connects TRBV7-3 to TRBJ2-7; 9 bases agree with TRBD1. J was trimmed by 5 bases and V by 0 bases; bases with no gene match: 2. Germline lookup yields CDR1 SGHTA and CDR2 FQGTGA. There are 14 residues in the CDR3.

The gene calls are TRBV2 and TRBJ2-5; D ambiguous. The CDR3 totals 15 residues. The germline V and J ends were trimmed by 6 bases and 1 base, with 15 bases remaining between them. Looked up from germline, CDR1 is SNHLY and CDR2 is FYNNEI. The CDR3 coding sequence is TGTGCCAGCAGCTTGGATCCGACGGCCCAAGAGACCCAGTACTTC. Its protein is CASSLDPTAQETQYF.

This clonotype is a singleton in its sample. The chain couples TRBV18 to TRBJ2-5; 12 nucleotides agree with TRBD1. Trimming cost V 3 bases and J 5 bases; bases outside gene matches: 10. CDR1 is KGHSH, CDR2 LQKENI, per germline. The CDR3 consists of 17 residues. CDR3 protein: CASSPRGQGAFEETQYF. CDR3 DNA: TGTGCCAGCTCACCGAGGGGACAGGGGGCATTTGAGGAGACCCAGTACTTC.

The chain carries TRBV7-2 and TRBJ2-2; 10 nucleotides align to TRBD2. Germline values: CDR1 SGHTA, CDR2 FQGNSA. The CDR3 has 16 residues. Trimming removed 4 bases from V and 7 bases from J; junction bases left unmatched: 9. The CDR3: CASSWTPSGSFGELFF. CDR3 sequence (DNA): TGTGCCAGCAGCTGGACGCCTAGCGGGAGCTTCGGGGAGCTGTTTTTT.

This clonotype appeared a few times. This chain connects TRBV28 to TRBJ1-5; tentative D call: TRBD1 (6 bases). V was pared by 5 bases and J by 3 bases, with 20 bases between. This CDR3 has 17 amino acids. CDR1 MDHEN and CDR2 SYDVKM come from the germline V gene. This CDR3 reads CASSLGWGQGFNQPQHF. The CDR3 nucleotides read TGTGCCAGCAGTCTGGGGTGGGGGCAGGGATTCAATCAGCCCCAGCATTTT.

This clonotype was detected only a few times. The rearrangement uses TRBV6-5 and TRBJ2-2, with 10 bases matching TRBD2. V was clipped by 0 bases and J by 6 bases; unmatched bases: 7. Germline V gene sequence: CDR1 MNHEY, CDR2 SVGAGI. The CDR3 length is 17 residues. The CDR3 loop reads CASSYSLAGVVPGELFF. The CDR3 DNA is TGTGCCAGCAGTTACTCCCTAGCGGGAGTAGTGCCCGGGGAGCTGTTTTTT.

The table lists this clonotype with many counts. V is TRBV12-3 or TRBV12-4 and J is TRBJ2-5; perhaps TRBD1 as D (6 bases). The CDR3 totals 17 residues. V shed 4 bases and J shed 7 bases, with 25 bases lying between them. CDR3 amino acids: CASSSRTQGLRLRTQYF. Here the CDR3 DNA reads TGTGCCAGCAGTTCGCGGACCCAGGGGCTACGGTTAAGGACCCAGTACTTC.

There are many counts of this clonotype. V gene TRBV28 combines with J gene TRBJ2-1; TRBD1 matches at 9 bases. With 6 bases clipped from V and 6 bases from J, the junction kept 6 bases outside the gene matches. Looked up from germline, CDR1 is MDHEN and CDR2 is SYDVKM. The length of the CDR3 is 14 residues. CDR3 residues: CASRARDRANEQFF. Written as DNA, the CDR3 is TGTGCCAGCAGGGCCCGGGACAGGGCCAATGAGCAGTTCTTC.

This clonotype has at least ten counts. This chain links TRBV28 with TRBJ2-7; D is unclear. Trimming removed 3 bases from V and 6 bases from J, with 12 bases in between. This CDR3 contains 13 residues. Germline V gene data show CDR1 as MDHEN and CDR2 as SYDVKM. CDR3 coding DNA: TGTGCCAGCAGTTTCCCGCCGGGCGGCGAGCAGTACTTC. Its translation: CASSFPPGGEQYF. The variable domain in full, with the rest retrieved from reference TRBV28 and TRBJ2-7, is DVKVTQSSRYLVKRTGEKVFLECVQDMDHENMFWYRQDPGLGLRLIYFSYDVKMKEKGDIPEGYSVSREKKERFSLILESASTNQTSMYLCASSFPPGGEQYFGPGTRLTVT.

This clonotype was seen a handful of times. The rearrangement joins TRBV20-1 to TRBJ2-7; possibly TRBD2 for D (6 bases). Germline lookup yields CDR1 DFQATT and CDR2 SNEGSKA (reference sequence). The CDR3 extends over 14 amino acids. Trimming took off 3 bases at V and 5 bases at J, with 17 bases between the two ends. Written as DNA, the CDR3 is TGCAGTGCTAGTATCGGGAGTAGGAGTCACGAGCAGTACTTC. This sequence encodes CSASIGSRSHEQYF.

This rearrangement joins TRBV6-2 or TRBV6-3 to TRBJ2-3; D is perhaps TRBD1 or TRBD2 (5 bases each). From germline, CDR1 is MNHEY and CDR2 SVGEGT. The CDR3 is made up of 16 amino acids. Trimming left V 7 bases short and J 0 bases short, with 17 bases between. The CDR3 coding sequence is TGTGCCAGCACCTCCAGGGACCGCACTAGCACAGATACGCAGTATTTT. Its protein is CASTSRDRTSTDTQYF.

The J gene is TRBJ2-1, the V gene TRBV20-1; maybe TRBD2 (5 bases). The CDR3 runs 10 residues. V shed 7 bases and J shed 9 bases, with 10 bases lying between them. Germline V gives CDR1 DFQATT, CDR2 SNEGSKA (reference sequence). The DNA of the CDR3 is TGCAGTGTCCTGGCGGGTGAGCAGTTCTTC. This translates into CSVLAGEQFF.

In this sample, this clonotype turned up a few times. The chain is built from TRBV30 and TRBJ1-5; D remains ambiguous. V was cut by 2 bases and J by 1 base, with 12 bases left in between. This CDR3 spans 15 amino acids. Germline V gene data show CDR1 as GTSNPN and CDR2 as SVGIG (reference sequence). The CDR3 reads CAWSTLGVSNQPQHF. The CDR3 nucleotides are TGTGCCTGGAGTACCCTAGGCGTGAGCAATCAGCCCCAGCATTTT. Supplemented by reference TRBV30 and TRBJ1-5, the full variable domain reads SQTIHQWPATLVQPVGSPLSLECTVEGTSNPNLYWYRQAAGRGLQLLFYSVGIGQISSEVPQNLSASRPQDRQFILSSKKLLLSDSGFYLCAWSTLGVSNQPQHFGDGTRLSIL.